These 29 T cell receptor beta chains came from one sample sequenced in a study of siplizumab effects on memory and regulatory T cells. Assay: immunoSEQ multiplex PCR; the TCRdb copy retains only in-frame clones and omits some. This table has roughly 69,000 clones, approximately 87% appearing once. Sample: memory CD4+ T cells sorted from blood. All receptors derive from a human donor in good health.

This clone occurred once. The rearrangement uses TRBV4-2 and TRBJ1-2; tentatively, D is TRBD1 (5 bases). The CDR3 is 15 residues long. The germline V gene encodes CDR1 LGHNA and CDR2 YNFKEQ. V was pared by 4 bases and J by 4 bases, with 16 bases between. CDR3 DNA: TGTGCCAGCAGCCTTCGCGACAGCGCGGGCTATGGCTACACCTTC. It encodes CASSLRDSAGYGYTF.

The chain has TRBV7-2 and TRBJ2-4; no firm D call. V dropped 5 bases and J dropped 7 bases, with 18 bases sitting between them. The germline V gene encodes CDR1 SGHTA and CDR2 FQGNSA. This CDR3 comprises 15 residues. CDR3 bases: TGTGCCAGCAGCAGACGTCTTCCGAGCACGAACATTCAGTACTTC. It encodes CASSRRLPSTNIQYF.

This sequence joins TRBV5-1 and TRBJ1-2, with D tentatively TRBD1 (5 bases). The CDR3 extends over 18 amino acids. Germline loops: CDR1 SGHRS, CDR2 YFSETQ. The V and J ends lost 0 bases and 3 bases respectively, with 21 bases between them. DNA for the CDR3: TGCGCCAGCAGCTTGGTGGGGGGAGATTCTGGGGACTACTATGGCTACACCTTC. Residues: CASSLVGGDSGDYYGYTF.

This chain connects TRBV7-2 to TRBJ1-5, with 8 nucleotides matching TRBD1. CDR3 size: 15 residues. The V gene's germline CDR1 is SGHTA and CDR2 FQGNSA. The V gene end was trimmed by 4 bases and the J gene end by 4 bases; junction bases not matched to a gene: 6. The DNA for the CDR3 is TGTGCCAGCAGCTCAAGGACAGGGAGTAATCAGCCCCAGCATTTT. Protein product: CASSSRTGSNQPQHF.

This rearrangement joins TRBV29-1 to TRBJ2-7; D possibly matches TRBD1 or TRBD2 (6 bases each). The germline V gene has CDR1 SQVTM and CDR2 ANQGSEA. The CDR3 is made up of 15 amino acids. The germline V and J ends were trimmed by 5 bases and 3 bases, with 20 bases remaining between them. CDR3 DNA: TGCAGCGTTAGGGGTGTCGGGGGCGCCGGCTACGAGCAGTACTTC. Amino acids: CSVRGVGGAGYEQYF.

The gene calls are TRBV5-1 and TRBJ2-7, with D unresolved. The CDR3 extends over 13 amino acids. V lost 1 base and J lost 7, with 12 bases in between. Germline-derived CDR1 and CDR2 are SGHRS and YFSETQ. CDR3 residues: CASSLPSNVEQYF. The CDR3 bases are TGCGCCAGCAGCTTGCCCAGTAATGTAGAGCAGTACTTC.

This chain connects TRBV11-3 to TRBJ2-2; maybe TRBD2 (6 bases). The V gene's germline CDR1 is SGHNT and CDR2 YENEEA. The CDR3 spans 16 residues. V was clipped by 5 bases and J by 3 bases, with 16 bases between them. CDR3: CASSGTLWGDTGELFF. The CDR3 DNA sequence: TGTGCCAGCAGCGGAACCTTGTGGGGGGACACCGGGGAGCTGTTTTTT.

The chain links TRBV5-5 to TRBJ1-2; 9 nucleotides match TRBD1. The CDR3 runs 14 residues. The junction had 4 bases not matched to a gene; V was cut back by 5 bases and J by 2 bases. Germline-derived CDR1 and CDR2 are SGHKS and YYEKEE (reference sequence). DNA of the CDR3: TGTGCCAGCAGTTACGGACAGGGGAACTATGGCTACACCTTC. This encodes CASSYGQGNYGYTF.

The CDR3 coding sequence is TGTGCCAGCAGCTCCAGGGTAGCGGGAGTGTACGAGCAGTACTTC. As protein: CASSSRVAGVYEQYF. This sequence joins TRBV13 and TRBJ2-7; 9 nucleotides agree with TRBD2. This CDR3 comprises 15 residues. V was pared by 4 bases and J by 4 bases, with 8 bases of the junction left unmatched. CDR1 is PRHDT, CDR2 FYEKMQ, per germline (reference sequence).

This chain connects TRBV25-1 to TRBJ1-1; TRBD1 matches 10 bases. V dropped 4 bases and J dropped 7; count of bases not matched to a gene: 6. This CDR3 has 14 residues. Looked up from germline, CDR1 is MGHDK and CDR2 is SYGVNS. CDR3: CASSGVRTGGEAFF. DNA of the CDR3: TGTGCCAGCAGTGGGGTAAGGACAGGGGGTGAAGCTTTCTTT.

The chain couples TRBV28 to TRBJ2-7; D is ambiguous. The germline CDR1 and CDR2 sequences are MDHEN and SYDVKM. The CDR3 has 11 amino acids. The germline V and J ends were trimmed by 2 bases and 6 bases, with 5 bases remaining between them. Here the CDR3 reads CASSLAAEQYF. CDR3 DNA sequence: TGTGCCAGCAGTTTAGCAGCCGAGCAGTACTTC.

The rearrangement uses TRBV6-5 and TRBJ2-7, with D unresolved. Trimming left V 5 bases short and J 3 bases short, with 5 bases between. CDR1 is MNHEY and CDR2 is SVGAGI in the germline V gene. CDR3 size: 11 residues. The CDR3 loop is CASSDNYEQYF. CDR3 coding DNA: TGTGCCAGCAGTGACAACTACGAGCAGTACTTC.

The chain recombines TRBV6-6 with TRBJ2-3, with a tentative D call TRBD1 (6 bases). With 0 bases removed from V and 4 bases from J, the gap between germline ends came to 14 bases. The germline V gene has CDR1 MNHNY and CDR2 SVGAGI (reference sequence). The CDR3 runs 16 residues. The CDR3 protein is CASSYSNRDPSDTQYF. CDR3 in DNA: TGTGCCAGCAGTTACTCGAACAGGGATCCGTCAGATACGCAGTATTTT.

V usage is TRBV5-1 and J usage is TRBJ2-7; D assignment may be TRBD1 or TRBD2 (5 bases each). Germline-derived CDR1 and CDR2 are SGHRS and YFSETQ. The V end lost 3 bases, the J end lost 5 bases, and 15 bases lay between the germline ends. The CDR3 contains 14 residues. CDR3 in amino acids: CASSSVWDRDEQYF. DNA of the CDR3: TGCGCCAGCAGCTCGGTCTGGGACCGGGACGAGCAGTACTTC.

The J gene is TRBJ1-5, the V gene TRBV29-1, with 7 bases that match TRBD1. This CDR3 is built from 13 residues. Germline CDR1 SQVTM, CDR2 ANQGSEA. J gave up 4 bases and V 4 bases, and 4 bases lay outside the gene matches. In nucleotides, the CDR3 is TGCAGCGTTGGGACAGGAACTAATCAGCCCCAGCATTTT. This encodes CSVGTGTNQPQHF.

This chain links TRBV6-6 with TRBJ1-1, with D tentatively TRBD1 (6 bases). CDR3 length equals 14 residues. The V end lost 6 bases, the J end lost 2 bases, and 13 bases lay between the germline ends. Germline CDR1 MNHNY, CDR2 SVGAGI (reference sequence). CDR3 coding DNA: TGTGCCAGCAGAAACGAGGGGGGCAACACTGAAGCTTTCTTT. Translated: CASRNEGGNTEAFF.

The chain uses TRBV7-9 and TRBJ1-6; D gene unclear. Germline-derived CDR1 and CDR2 are SEHNR and FQNEAQ (reference sequence). The germline V and J ends were trimmed by 8 bases and 0 bases, with 5 bases remaining between them. The CDR3 consists of 13 residues. The CDR3 bases are TGTGCCAGCCAGAGCTCCTATAATTCACCCCTCCACTTT. Its protein is CASQSSYNSPLHF.

Only one count was recorded for this clone. The rearrangement links TRBV18 to TRBJ2-7, with D perhaps matching TRBD1 (7 bases). Per the germline V gene, CDR1 is KGHSH and CDR2 is LQKENI. The CDR3 extends over 14 amino acids. Trimming cost V 2 bases and J 7 bases, with 15 bases left between them. DNA of the CDR3: TGTGCCAGCTCACCAAAGAAGGGGGCGGGGGAGCAGTACTTC. Protein sequence: CASSPKKGAGEQYF.

In its sample, this clone was seen once. The chain uses TRBV29-1 and TRBJ2-1; D remains ambiguous. Germline V gene lookup returns CDR1 SQVTM and CDR2 ANQGSEA. Between the trimmed V and J ends, which lost 8 bases and 9 bases, there was a span of 17 bases. The CDR3 extends over 12 amino acids. CDR3: CSSLKGSAEQFF. CDR3 DNA sequence: TGCAGCTCCTTAAAGGGCAGTGCTGAGCAGTTCTTC.

This chain links TRBV5-4 with TRBJ2-2, with D possibly being TRBD1 (6 bases). CDR1 and CDR2 from the germline V gene are SGHNT and YYREEE (reference sequence). Trimming left V 4 bases short and J 5 bases short, with 12 bases between. The CDR3 runs 14 residues. In DNA form, the CDR3 reads TGTGCCAGCAGCCTACAGGGTTGGACCGGGGAGCTGTTTTTT. This codes for CASSLQGWTGELFF. Supplemented by reference TRBV5-4 and TRBJ2-2, the full variable domain reads ETGVTQSPTHLIKTRGQQVTLRCSSQSGHNTVSWYQQALGQGPQFIFQYYREEENGRGNFPPRFSGLQFPNYSSELNVNALELDDSALYLCASSLQGWTGELFFGEGSRLTVL.

The chain joins TRBV5-1 to TRBJ1-6; D gene unclear. Trimming left V 5 bases short and J 10 bases short, with 19 bases between. Germline lookup yields CDR1 SGHRS and CDR2 YFSETQ. The CDR3 covers 15 residues. This CDR3 reads CASSSGTSESSPLHF. CDR3 DNA sequence: TGCGCCAGCAGTTCAGGCACCTCCGAGAGCTCACCCCTCCACTTT.

This clone was seen once. The V call is TRBV19, the J call TRBJ1-2; D possibly corresponds to TRBD1 (6 bases). Germline loops: CDR1 LNHDA, CDR2 SQIVND (reference sequence). V dropped 3 bases and J dropped 6 bases, with 11 bases sitting between them. This CDR3 is 13 amino acids long. For the CDR3, the DNA is TGTGCCAGTAGTATTACCCAGGGGAATGGCTACACCTTC. Its protein product is CASSITQGNGYTF.

The rearrangement joins TRBV7-2 to TRBJ1-5; possible D gene TRBD1, 6 bases. CDR1 and CDR2 (germline): SGHTA, FQGNSA. The CDR3 has 15 residues. Trimming cost V 7 bases and J 6 bases, with 19 bases left between them. The CDR3 spells CASTEVAGASQPQHF. The CDR3 DNA is TGTGCCAGCACCGAAGTGGCAGGGGCGAGTCAGCCCCAGCATTTT.

The rearrangement joins TRBV10-3 to TRBJ1-2; D possibly corresponds to TRBD1 (5 bases). CDR3 length: 13 amino acids. V was shortened by 4 bases and J by 2 bases, with 8 bases between the two germline ends. Per the germline V gene, CDR1 is ENHRY and CDR2 is SYGVKD. CDR3 amino acids: CAISATGNYGYTF. CDR3 in DNA: TGTGCCATCAGTGCTACAGGCAACTATGGCTACACCTTC.

The chain uses TRBV7-8 and TRBJ2-5; a possible D gene is TRBD2 (5 bases). The V end lost 1 base, the J end lost 1 base, and 13 bases lay between the germline ends. Germline V gene sequence: CDR1 SGHVS, CDR2 FQNEAQ. This CDR3 has 16 amino acids. The chain's CDR3 is CASSLEGLARQETQYF. DNA of the CDR3: TGTGCCAGCAGCTTAGAAGGTCTAGCCCGCCAAGAGACCCAGTACTTC.

This clone has just a few counts. V gene TRBV5-1 combines with J gene TRBJ2-2; 7 bases are a match to TRBD1. Germline V CDR1 and CDR2: SGHRS, YFSETQ. The ends lost 0 bases at V and 4 bases at J; junction bases unmatched: 6. The CDR3 is 16 amino acids. CDR3 nucleotide sequence: TGCGCCAGCAGCTTGGACGGGGACAGACGCACCGGGGAGCTGTTTTTT. It is translated as CASSLDGDRRTGELFF.

The chain couples TRBV4-1 to TRBJ2-7, with 8 bases lining up with TRBD2. Germline CDR1 and CDR2: MGHRA and YSYEKL. J was trimmed by 2 bases and V by 0 bases; bases with no gene match: 6. CDR3 length equals 16 residues. CDR3 sequence reads: CASSQDRGGTTYEQYF. CDR3 nucleotides: TGCGCCAGCAGCCAAGACCGCGGGGGGACAACCTACGAGCAGTACTTC.

This clone was observed once. The chain uses TRBV5-4 and TRBJ2-3; D might be TRBD2 (5 bases). V was clipped by 0 bases and J by 1 base, with 9 bases between them. This CDR3 has 15 residues. Per germline, CDR1 SGHNT and CDR2 YYREEE (reference sequence). The CDR3 here is CASSLGGLGTDTQYF. The CDR3 nucleotides read TGTGCCAGCAGCTTGGGCGGGCTCGGCACAGATACGCAGTATTTT.

J is TRBJ1-1 and V is TRBV6-1; possibly TRBD1 for D (6 bases). CDR1 and CDR2 (germline): MNHNS, SASEGT. Trimming removed 8 bases at V and 1 base at J, with 11 bases between. The CDR3 loop spans 13 amino acids. The CDR3 DNA is TGTGCCAGCGGAGGGACACCGAACACTGAAGCTTTCTTT. Translation gives CASGGTPNTEAFF.